The next 22 T cell receptor beta chains were all read from a single sample in a study of radiation and T cells in renal cell carcinoma (dated by TCRdb to between 2020 and 2021). Library preparation used the immunoSEQ multiplex PCR assay. The table was pulled from immuneACCESS by TCRdb, which kept in-frame rearrangements only. Such tables lose some clones; where checked, under half of the loss comes from unresolved V genes, and the rest has no known cause. This sample gives about 170,000 clones in total; about 85% of them show up just once. In total, the top ten clones hold around 11% of the sample. This sample's time point label indicates: blood 4 weeks post-SBRT, at nephrectomy. Taken with the paper, the label for treatment or condition translates to: 15 Gy SBRT to primary tumor, nephrectomy 4 weeks later. The specimen comprised blood, sampled from a patient whose treatment included radiotherapy and nephrectomy. These receptors were obtained from a woman aged 45 to 65 with renal cell carcinoma.

This clone was counted many times. V and J are TRBV7-2 and TRBJ2-7; D uncertain. This CDR3 comprises 11 residues. Germline V gene sequence: CDR1 SGHTA, CDR2 FQGNSA. V was shortened by 2 bases and J by 6 bases, with 5 bases between the two germline ends. This CDR3 is CASSLSTEQYF. The CDR3 DNA reads TGTGCCAGCAGCTTAAGTACCGAGCAGTACTTC. Looking up the rest from reference TRBV7-2 and TRBJ2-7 gives the full variable domain: GAGVSQSPSNKVTEKGKDVELRCDPISGHTALYWYRQSLGQGLEFLIYFQGNSAPDKSGLPSDRFSAERTGGSVSTLTIQRTQQEDSAVYLCASSLSTEQYFGPGTRLTVT.

The J gene is TRBJ2-1, the V gene TRBV19; the match to TRBD1 covers 10 bases. The germline V gene has CDR1 LNHDA and CDR2 SQIVND (reference sequence). The CDR3 extends over 16 amino acids. Trimming cost V 4 bases and J 4 bases; bases outside gene matches: 7. DNA of the CDR3: TGTGCCAGTAGTACCCCGCCGGGACAGGGGTACAATGAGCAGTTCTTC. Translation gives CASSTPPGQGYNEQFF.

The chain recombines TRBV7-6 with TRBJ1-3, with D possibly TRBD1 on 5 matching bases. This CDR3 has 18 residues. V was clipped by 1 base and J by 0 bases, with 16 bases between them. The germline CDR1 and CDR2 sequences are SGHVS and FNYEAQ. The CDR3: CASSLGSRALASGNTIYF. In nucleotides, the CDR3 is TGTGCCAGCAGCTTAGGATCCAGGGCCTTGGCCTCTGGAAACACCATATATTTT.

V gene TRBV6-1 combines with J gene TRBJ2-7; D assignment may be TRBD1 or TRBD2 (5 bases each). The CDR3 has 12 residues. Germline assignment: CDR1 MNHNS and CDR2 SASEGT. V dropped 6 bases and J dropped 3 bases, with 9 bases sitting between them. CDR3 in DNA: TGTGCCAGCAGCCGGGACGGCTACGAGCAGTACTTC. It specifies CASSRDGYEQYF.

V gene TRBV6-5 combines with J gene TRBJ2-1; 7 nucleotides agree with TRBD1. The junction had 4 bases not matched to a gene; V was cut back by 7 bases and J by 4 bases. Germline CDR1 is MNHEY and CDR2 is SVGAGI. The CDR3 contains 13 residues. DNA of the CDR3: TGTGCCAGCAACCGACAGGGTTACAATGAGCAGTTCTTC. Translated: CASNRQGYNEQFF.

With respect to this clone: The junction differs from germline at one of its ends, possibly a read error. The J gene is TRBJ2-7, the V gene TRBV7-2, with 10 nucleotides matching TRBD1. Germline values: CDR1 SGHTA, CDR2 FQGNSA. This CDR3 has 14 amino acids. The CDR3 spells CASSSLDRGARVLF. CDR3 DNA: TGTGCCAGCAGCTCCCTGGACAGGGGGGCGCGTGTCCTCTTC.

This chain connects TRBV30 to TRBJ1-5; TRBD1 might be the D (6 bases). Germline CDR1 reads GTSNPN; CDR2 reads SVGIG (reference sequence). V lost 0 bases, J lost 4 bases, and 7 bases lay in between. The CDR3 consists of 13 residues. CDR3 region: CAWSVGQNQPQHF. DNA of the CDR3: TGTGCCTGGAGTGTTGGACAGAATCAGCCCCAGCATTTT.

This clone was counted once. V and J are TRBV9 and TRBJ2-2; the match to TRBD1 covers 8 bases. CDR1 and CDR2 from the germline V gene are SGDLS and YYNGEE. This CDR3 comprises 16 residues. The V segment lost 6 bases and the J segment 7 bases; nucleotides outside the gene matches: 14. CDR3 nucleotide sequence: TGTGCCAGCAAGGGACCGGCAGGGGGCGTTGGCGGGGAGCTGTTTTTT. Translated: CASKGPAGGVGGELFF.

The J gene is TRBJ1-5, the V gene TRBV7-8; D uncertain. Looked up from germline, CDR1 is SGHVS and CDR2 is FQNEAQ. V was trimmed by 3 bases and J by 7 bases, leaving 13 bases between them. The CDR3 has 14 residues. DNA for the CDR3: TGTGCCAGCAGCTTGGAAGTGAGCGGCCAGCCCCAGCATTTT. This translates into CASSLEVSGQPQHF.

This clone was detected only once. The chain has TRBV7-8 and TRBJ2-1, with 8 bases aligning to TRBD2. The ends lost 1 base at V and 4 bases at J; junction bases unmatched: 12. The CDR3 is 18 residues long. Per the germline V gene, CDR1 is SGHVS and CDR2 is FQNEAQ. In DNA form, the CDR3 reads TGTGCCAGCAGCTTAGATAGATTTGCTAGCGGGTCATACAATGAGCAGTTCTTC. This codes for CASSLDRFASGSYNEQFF.

This clone has just one count. The gene calls are TRBV6-5 and TRBJ1-5; TRBD1 aligns across 9 bases. The CDR3 sequence is 14 residues long. Germline CDR1 and CDR2: MNHEY and SVGAGI. With V trimmed by 4 bases and J by 6 bases, 4 bases remained unmatched. CDR3 sequence: CASSSPGQGQPQHF. The CDR3 DNA is TGTGCCAGCAGTTCCCCGGGACAGGGTCAGCCCCAGCATTTT.

This clone was seen just once. This chain links TRBV6-6 with TRBJ1-5; D is unclear. V was clipped by 2 bases and J by 7 bases, with 12 bases between them. There are 14 residues in the CDR3. CDR1 is MNHNY and CDR2 is SVGAGI in the germline V gene (reference sequence). The CDR3 loop is CASSYRRLGQPQHF. The CDR3 DNA follows: TGTGCCAGCAGTTACCGAAGGCTCGGGCAGCCCCAGCATTTT.

This chain joins TRBV19 and TRBJ1-2; 12 bases align to TRBD1. Germline V gene lookup returns CDR1 LNHDA and CDR2 SQIVND (reference sequence). J was trimmed by 4 bases and V by 4 bases; bases with no gene match: 7. The CDR3 covers 16 residues. Here the CDR3 reads CASSTGTGGLGYGYTF. The CDR3 DNA sequence: TGTGCCAGTAGTACCGGGACAGGGGGCCTTGGCTATGGCTACACCTTC.

The chain carries TRBV13 and TRBJ2-2, with 8 bases identical to TRBD1. The ends lost 5 bases at V and 1 base at J; junction bases unmatched: 3. This CDR3 region has 15 residues. CDR1 is PRHDT and CDR2 is FYEKMQ in the germline V gene (reference sequence). CDR3 nucleotide sequence: TGTGCCAGCAGCCCGGGGACAGGGAACACCGGGGAGCTGTTTTTT. Encoded protein: CASSPGTGNTGELFF.

The table lists this clone with a count of one. This rearrangement joins TRBV10-3 to TRBJ1-2; tentative D call: TRBD1 (5 bases). The CDR3 consists of 14 residues. The V end was cut by 2 bases, the J end by 4 bases, with 11 bases between. Looked up from germline, CDR1 is ENHRY and CDR2 is SYGVKD. The CDR3 here is CAISELGLGYGYTF. The CDR3 DNA reads as TGTGCCATCAGTGAGCTGGGACTGGGCTATGGCTACACCTTC.

This sequence joins TRBV6-6 and TRBJ2-3; D perhaps matches TRBD1 (6 bases). CDR1 MNHNY and CDR2 SVGAGI come from the germline V gene (reference sequence). V lost 4 bases to trimming and J lost 1 base, with 12 bases between them. This CDR3 region has 15 residues. The CDR3 here is CASSSTRTGTDTQYF. CDR3 sequence (DNA): TGTGCCAGCAGTTCCACGAGGACAGGCACAGATACGCAGTATTTT.

The rearrangement joins TRBV18 to TRBJ1-2; D is uncertain. Germline-derived CDR1 and CDR2 are KGHSH and LQKENI. V shed 2 bases and J shed 4 bases, with 20 bases lying between them. This CDR3 is built from 17 residues. The CDR3: CASSPDWEFRAVYGYTF. The DNA of the CDR3 is TGTGCCAGCTCACCAGATTGGGAGTTCCGGGCCGTCTATGGCTACACCTTC.

A remark on this clone: The junction differs from germline at one of its ends, possibly a read error. The chain links TRBV20-1 to TRBJ1-2; no clear D. The CDR3 length is 11 residues. The germline V gene has CDR1 DFQATT and CDR2 SNEGSKA (reference sequence). CDR3 nucleotides: TGCAGTGTAGCGCGGGCCACCAAGCAGTTTTTC. It is translated as CSVARATKQFF.

The V gene is TRBV27, the J gene TRBJ1-6, with D unclear. There are 17 residues in the CDR3. Trimming took off 5 bases at V and 5 bases at J, with 19 bases between the two ends. CDR1 and CDR2 from the germline V gene are MNHEY and SMNVEV (reference sequence). For the CDR3, the DNA is TGTGCCAGCAGTCCGCTCGCCGGGAGCCTAAATAATTCACCCCTCCACTTT. Protein sequence: CASSPLAGSLNNSPLHF.

This clone was counted once. V is TRBV19 and J is TRBJ2-7, with 9 bases fitting TRBD2. Unmatched junction bases numbered 17, after V lost 5 bases and J lost 6 bases. The CDR3 loop spans 17 amino acids. Germline loops: CDR1 LNHDA, CDR2 SQIVND (reference sequence). The CDR3 DNA reads TGTGCCAGTAGTGTCAGCCAACTAGCGGGCTTCCTCGGCGAGCAGTACTTC. This sequence encodes CASSVSQLAGFLGEQYF.

This clone has only one observation. CDR3 nucleotides: TGTGCCAGCAGCTTAGAGCGTTTCCCCTACAATGAGCAGTTCTTC. Amino acids: CASSLERFPYNEQFF. V gene TRBV7-3 combines with J gene TRBJ2-1, with D hard to call. There are 15 residues in the CDR3. V lost 2 bases and J 2 bases, leaving 10 bases between the germline ends. Looked up from germline, CDR1 is SGHTA and CDR2 is FQGTGA.

This chain uses TRBV12-5 with TRBJ1-2; TRBD1 matches at 8 bases. The germline V gene encodes CDR1 LGHNT and CDR2 FRNRAP. The CDR3 contains 20 residues. With 0 bases clipped from V and 8 bases from J, the junction kept 23 bases outside the gene matches. CDR3 region: CASGLVLGALQGAYFGGYTF. CDR3 sequence (DNA): TGTGCTAGTGGTTTGGTACTAGGAGCTTTGCAGGGGGCTTATTTCGGGGGCTACACCTTC. Combining the CDR3 with reference TRBV12-5 and TRBJ1-2 gives the whole variable domain DARVTQTPRHKVTEMGQEVTMRCQPILGHNTVFWYRQTMMQGLELLAYFRNRAPLDDSGMPKDRFSAEMPDATLATLKIQPSEPRDSAVYFCASGLVLGALQGAYFGGYTFGSGTRLTVV.